The 4 T cell receptor beta chains reported below all come from one sample, sequenced in a study of OX40 agonist ivuxolimab in advanced cancers. The assay was immunoSEQ multiplex PCR, and TCRdb's table has in-frame clones only and misses some. In the table there are tens of thousands of clones, around 83% of which are singletons. The sequenced sample was CD4+ or CD8+ T cells sorted from blood, obtained in a trial of the OX40 agonist ivuxolimab. Receptors originate from an adult with an advanced solid tumor such as melanoma, head and neck, liver or kidney cancer.

The chain recombines TRBV27 with TRBJ2-2; 13 positions match TRBD2. V gave up 3 bases and J gave up 1 base; unmatched junction bases: 5. The CDR3 spans 18 residues. Per germline, CDR1 MNHEY and CDR2 SMNVEV (reference sequence). The DNA of the CDR3 is TGTGCCAGCAGTTTCCGGACTAGCGGGAGTAAGAACACCGGGGAGCTGTTTTTT. This codes for CASSFRTSGSKNTGELFF.

This chain connects TRBV28 to TRBJ2-6, with 13 bases that match TRBD2. This CDR3 is 16 amino acids long. J was trimmed by 5 bases and V by 6 bases; bases with no gene match: 4. Looked up from germline, CDR1 is MDHEN and CDR2 is SYDVKM. In nucleotides, the CDR3 is TGTGCCAGCAGCCCGGGACTAGCGGGAAGGGCCAACGTCCTGACTTTC. Translation: CASSPGLAGRANVLTF.

About this clone: Its ends do not fully match the called genes, so a read error is possible. The sample has other DNA sequences that encode this CDR3 too. The chain has TRBV6-1 and TRBJ2-2, with D tentatively TRBD1 (5 bases). CDR1 and CDR2 from the germline V gene are MNHNS and SASEGT. The CDR3 consists of 15 residues. The CDR3 sequence is CASREDSRITGELFF. CDR3 in DNA: TGTGCCAGCAGAGAAGACAGCAGAATCACCGGGGAGCTGTTTTTT.

The chain recombines TRBV7-2 with TRBJ1-1; 7 nucleotides line up with TRBD1. Germline V gene sequence: CDR1 SGHTA, CDR2 FQGNSA. V shed 5 bases and J 1 base; nucleotides not matched to a gene: 7. This CDR3 spans 15 amino acids. In DNA, the CDR3 is TGTGCCAGCAGCGCCTCCGGGACAGAGAACACTGAAGCTTTCTTT. Its translation is CASSASGTENTEAFF.